This entry is about one T cell receptor beta chain. V was pared by 3 bases and J by 7 bases, with 12 bases between. Germline V gives CDR1 MDHEN, CDR2 SYDVKM. The CDR3 extends over 13 amino acids. These data are taken from a study of OX40 agonist ivuxolimab in advanced cancers. Data came from immunoSEQ multiplex PCR; TCRdb stores just in-frame clones and leaves some out. The sample lists about 62,000 clones; roughly 82% were seen once. This receptor was identified in an adult with an advanced solid tumor such as melanoma, head and neck, liver or kidney cancer. Sequenced material: CD4+ or CD8+ T cells sorted from blood, taken in a trial of the OX40 agonist ivuxolimab. The chain employs TRBV28 and TRBJ1-2; D possibly corresponds to TRBD1 (6 bases). As DNA, the CDR3 is TGTGCCAGCAGTTTTTCGGGGGGGCCTGGCTACACCTTC. Translating gives CASSFSGGPGYTF.